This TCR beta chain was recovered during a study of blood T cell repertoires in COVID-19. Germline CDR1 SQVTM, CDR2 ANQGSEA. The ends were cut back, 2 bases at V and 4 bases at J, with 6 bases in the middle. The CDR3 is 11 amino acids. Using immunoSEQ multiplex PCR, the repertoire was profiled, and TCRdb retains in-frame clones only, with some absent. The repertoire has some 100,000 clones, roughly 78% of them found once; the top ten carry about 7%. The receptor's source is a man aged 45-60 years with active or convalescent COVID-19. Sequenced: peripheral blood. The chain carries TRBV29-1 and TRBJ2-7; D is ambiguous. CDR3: CSVESSYEQYF. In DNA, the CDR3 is TGCAGCGTTGAATCTAGTTACGAGCAGTACTTC.